These 28 T cell receptor beta chains originate from one sample sequenced in a study of OX40 agonist ivuxolimab in advanced cancers. Measured with immunoSEQ multiplex PCR; TCRdb has only the in-frame clones, and not every one. The table includes around 24,000 clones, roughly 84% detected once. Sample: CD4+ or CD8+ T cells sorted from blood, taken in a trial of the OX40 agonist ivuxolimab. Receptors originate from an adult with an advanced solid tumor such as melanoma, head and neck, liver or kidney cancer.

J is TRBJ2-1 and V is TRBV29-1; a weak D match, TRBD1 (5 bases). The CDR3 spans 13 residues. Germline CDR1 reads SQVTM; CDR2 reads ANQGSEA. Trimming removed 2 bases at V and 8 bases at J, with 13 bases between. The CDR3 sequence is CSVERGLVDEQFF. CDR3 nucleotides: TGCAGCGTTGAAAGGGGCCTAGTTGATGAGCAGTTCTTC.

The rearrangement joins TRBV21-1 to TRBJ2-1; TRBD2, the table's D call, lacks a check against the DNA. TRBV21-1 is a documented pseudogene. This CDR3 is 17 amino acids long. The CDR3 loop reads CASSKASSGSYGYEQFF. CDR3 nucleotides: TGTGCCAGCAGCAAAGCCAGCAGCGGGAGTTATGGTTATGAGCAGTTCTTC.

This chain joins TRBV2 and TRBJ1-4, with 9 bases lining up with TRBD1. The V segment lost 4 bases and the J segment 7 bases; nucleotides outside the gene matches: 1. Germline V gene sequence: CDR1 SNHLY, CDR2 FYNNEI. This CDR3 has 13 residues. Here the CDR3 DNA reads TGTGCCAGCAGTGTGACAGGGGGTGAAAAACTGTTTTTT. This gives the protein CASSVTGGEKLFF.

V gene TRBV7-2 combines with J gene TRBJ2-5; TRBD1 matches at 8 bases. J was trimmed by 4 bases and V by 6 bases; bases with no gene match: 1. Germline CDR1 and CDR2: SGHTA and FQGNSA. CDR3 size: 12 residues. The CDR3 sequence is CASRTGAETQYF. In nucleotides, the CDR3 is TGTGCCAGCAGGACAGGGGCAGAGACCCAGTACTTC.

V usage is TRBV19 and J usage is TRBJ2-2, with 8 bases matching TRBD1. CDR1 and CDR2 from the germline V gene are LNHDA and SQIVND (reference sequence). This CDR3 contains 18 residues. With 4 bases clipped from V and 3 bases from J, the junction kept 13 bases outside the gene matches. Written as DNA, the CDR3 is TGTGCCAGTAGTAAATTTGGTCCGAGACAGGGGTACACCGGGGAGCTGTTTTTT. As protein: CASSKFGPRQGYTGELFF.

The chain uses TRBV10-3 and TRBJ1-4, with D maybe TRBD1 (6 bases). V was trimmed by 5 bases and J by 7 bases, leaving 17 bases between them. Germline V lookup: CDR1 ENHRY, CDR2 SYGVKD. The CDR3 sequence is 15 residues long. The CDR3 sequence is CAISPNAGAGEKLFF. The CDR3 DNA reads as TGTGCCATCAGTCCGAACGCAGGGGCGGGTGAAAAACTGTTTTTT.

V is TRBV4-2 and J is TRBJ2-3; no definite D call. V dropped 4 bases and J dropped 3 bases, with 20 bases sitting between them. The V gene's germline CDR1 is LGHNA and CDR2 YNFKEQ. CDR3 length: 17 residues. CDR3 in amino acids: CASSPEGPGLGTDTQYF. Written as DNA, the CDR3 is TGTGCCAGCAGCCCTGAAGGGCCGGGTCTGGGAACAGATACGCAGTATTTT.

This clone was counted once. The chain has TRBV6-6 and TRBJ2-1; unclear D gene. Trimming stripped 5 bases from V and 6 bases from J, with 8 bases between. CDR1 MNHNY and CDR2 SVGAGI come from the germline V gene (reference sequence). The CDR3 consists of 12 residues. The CDR3 coding sequence is TGTGCCAGCAGTCACCCGGGCAATGAGCAGTTCTTC. It translates to CASSHPGNEQFF.

The rearrangement uses TRBV28 and TRBJ2-2, with a weak D call TRBD1 (6 bases). The CDR3 has 16 residues. The V end lost 3 bases, the J end lost 4 bases, and 15 bases lay between the germline ends. Germline assignment: CDR1 MDHEN and CDR2 SYDVKM. In nucleotides, the CDR3 is TGTGCCAGCAGTTTTGCGGTCACAGGGCGCACCGGGGAGCTGTTTTTT. It is translated as CASSFAVTGRTGELFF.

This clone has a single count. The chain uses TRBV9 and TRBJ2-2; tentative D call: TRBD1 (6 bases). The germline V gene encodes CDR1 SGDLS and CDR2 YYNGEE. The CDR3 is made up of 15 amino acids. Trimming stripped 0 bases from V and 2 bases from J, with 8 bases between. CDR3 sequence reads: CASSVGTVNTGELFF. The CDR3 nucleotides read TGTGCCAGCAGCGTAGGGACAGTTAACACCGGGGAGCTGTTTTTT.

The chain has TRBV27 and TRBJ2-1; 10 bases are a match to TRBD2. After removal of 6 bases from V and 9 bases from J, the junction contained 8 bases not matched to a gene. Looked up from germline, CDR1 is MNHEY and CDR2 is SMNVEV (reference sequence). The CDR3 runs to 14 residues. The CDR3 loop reads CASSPGLANGEQFF. The CDR3 DNA sequence: TGTGCCAGCAGCCCGGGACTAGCGAACGGTGAGCAGTTCTTC.

The chain carries TRBV7-2 and TRBJ2-6; D is possibly TRBD1 (6 bases). V lost 2 bases, J lost 3 bases, and 14 bases lay in between. Germline CDR1 SGHTA, CDR2 FQGNSA. The CDR3 is 17 amino acids. The DNA of the CDR3 is TGTGCCAGCAGCTTAAAGCAGGGGCCCAGTGGGGCCAACGTCCTGACTTTC. The encoded protein is CASSLKQGPSGANVLTF.

Only a few counts were recorded for this clone. J is TRBJ1-1 and V is TRBV20-1; possibly TRBD1 for D (5 bases). The germline V gene encodes CDR1 DFQATT and CDR2 SNEGSKA (reference sequence). Trimming removed 6 bases from V and 5 bases from J, with 7 bases in between. CDR3 size: 10 residues. The CDR3 sequence is CSAGRTEAFF. As DNA, the CDR3 is TGCAGTGCGGGACGGACTGAAGCTTTCTTT.

The CDR3 DNA follows: TGTGCCAGTAGTATCAGGGGAGATACGCAGTATTTT. It yields the protein CASSIRGDTQYF. The rearrangement links TRBV19 to TRBJ2-3; D may be TRBD1 (6 bases). The CDR3 spans 12 residues. Germline V gene sequence: CDR1 LNHDA, CDR2 SQIVND (reference sequence). Trimming removed 3 bases from V and 5 bases from J, with 6 bases in between.

This chain links TRBV19 with TRBJ1-4; 11 nucleotides line up with TRBD1. The CDR3 has 16 amino acids. Germline CDR1 reads LNHDA; CDR2 reads SQIVND (reference sequence). V was pared by 6 bases and J by 7 bases, with 10 bases of the junction left unmatched. The CDR3 nucleotides are TGTGCCAGTAGGGACGGGACAGGGGGGATTCGTGAAAAACTGTTTTTT. Translating gives CASRDGTGGIREKLFF. Full variable domain (missing parts from reference TRBV19 and TRBJ1-4): DGGITQSPKYLFRKEGQNVTLSCEQNLNHDAMYWYRQDPGQGLRLIYYSQIVNDFQKGDIAEGYSVSREKKESFPLTVTSAQKNPTAFYLCASRDGTGGIREKLFFGSGTQLSVL.

The chain recombines TRBV10-3 with TRBJ2-6, with D tentatively TRBD1 (6 bases). V was shortened by 11 bases and J by 4 bases, with 9 bases between the two germline ends. The CDR3 is made up of 12 amino acids. The germline gives CDR1 ENHRY, CDR2 SYGVKD. CDR3 DNA sequence: TGTGCCGCCGGACAGGGGGCCAACGTCCTGACTTTC. Encoded protein: CAAGQGANVLTF.

J is TRBJ1-2 and V is TRBV7-8; D unresolved. Trimming took off 2 bases at V and 0 bases at J, with 10 bases between the two ends. Germline assignment: CDR1 SGHVS and CDR2 FQNEAQ. The CDR3 has 15 amino acids. The CDR3 loop is CASSLHGIPNYGYTF. The CDR3, as DNA: TGTGCCAGCAGCTTACACGGGATCCCTAACTATGGCTACACCTTC.

This chain joins TRBV2 and TRBJ1-1, with TRBD1 identical over 7 bases. This CDR3 region has 14 residues. V lost 5 bases and J lost 0; bases outside the gene matches: 3. The germline V gene has CDR1 SNHLY and CDR2 FYNNEI. The CDR3 protein is CASSPGTVNTEAFF. The CDR3, as DNA: TGTGCCAGCAGTCCCGGGACAGTGAACACTGAAGCTTTCTTT.

V is TRBV11-3 and J is TRBJ2-2, with a tentative D call TRBD1 (6 bases). V lost 5 bases, J lost 6 bases, and 16 bases lay in between. From germline, CDR1 is SGHNT and CDR2 YENEEA. This CDR3 has 15 amino acids. CDR3 DNA: TGTGCCAGCAGCCCAGCAGGGGTGTTCGCCGGGGAGCTGTTTTTT. Its protein is CASSPAGVFAGELFF.

J is TRBJ2-7 and V is TRBV4-3; 9 bases match TRBD1. The CDR3 spans 14 residues. V shed 5 bases, J shed 6 bases, and the junction held 8 bases outside the gene matches. Germline V gene data show CDR1 as LGHNA and CDR2 as YSLEER. DNA of the CDR3: TGCGCCAGCAGCGTTATACAGGGGGCCGGCGAGCAGTACTTC. Protein: CASSVIQGAGEQYF.

This chain links TRBV10-3 with TRBJ2-1; D ambiguous. Trimming shortened V by 2 bases and J by 7 bases, and 12 bases separated the two germline ends. Germline loops: CDR1 ENHRY, CDR2 SYGVKD. The CDR3 has 14 amino acids. CDR3 nucleotide sequence: TGTGCCATCAGTGAGGGGTCGAGGCAGAATGAGCAGTTCTTC. Translation: CAISEGSRQNEQFF.

The J gene is TRBJ2-1, the V gene TRBV6-5; possibly TRBD2 for D (6 bases). The V end lost 6 bases, the J end lost 7 bases, and 13 bases lay between the germline ends. The CDR3 runs to 13 residues. Germline V gene data show CDR1 as MNHEY and CDR2 as SVGAGI. CDR3 sequence reads: CASSRLGSNEQFF. In DNA, the CDR3 is TGTGCCAGCAGCCGCCTCGGGAGTAATGAGCAGTTCTTC.

The genes are TRBV6-1 and TRBJ2-2; 9 bases fit TRBD1. The CDR3 sequence is 14 residues long. The V gene end was trimmed by 8 bases and the J gene end by 5 bases; junction bases not matched to a gene: 6. CDR1 is MNHNS, CDR2 SASEGT, per germline. The CDR3 bases are TGTGCCAGCCTATCGACAGGGGGAACCGGGGAGCTGTTTTTT. This encodes CASLSTGGTGELFF.

The chain has TRBV6-7 and TRBJ2-6, with TRBD1 identical over 11 bases. TRBV6-7 is placed among ORFs of uncertain function. Trimming cost V 0 bases and J 2 bases; bases outside gene matches: 15. The CDR3 extends over 22 amino acids. CDR3 nucleotides: TGTGCCAGCAGTTACTCGACCCGGGACAGGGGGGAGTCTGGTACTGGGGCCAACGTCCTGACTTTC. Protein: CASSYSTRDRGESGTGANVLTF.

This clone occurred once. The chain has TRBV5-4 and TRBJ2-5; the match to TRBD2 covers 10 bases. Germline V gives CDR1 SGHNT, CDR2 YYREEE (reference sequence). V lost 3 bases, J lost 4 bases, and 12 bases stayed unmatched. The CDR3 totals 17 residues. CDR3 nucleotide sequence: TGTGCCAGCAGCTCCCCTTCGAGCGGGAGGGTGGGAGAGACCCAGTACTTC. Its translation: CASSSPSSGRVGETQYF. Filled out from reference TRBV5-4 and TRBJ2-5, the complete variable domain reads ETGVTQSPTHLIKTRGQQVTLRCSSQSGHNTVSWYQQALGQGPQFIFQYYREEENGRGNFPPRFSGLQFPNYSSELNVNALELDDSALYLCASSSPSSGRVGETQYFGPGTRLLVL.

This rearrangement joins TRBV5-5 to TRBJ1-2, with 7 bases lining up with TRBD1. The germline V gene has CDR1 SGHKS and CDR2 YYEKEE (reference sequence). This CDR3 contains 15 residues. V was clipped by 0 bases and J by 3 bases; unmatched bases: 5. CDR3 residues: CASSLETGKDYGYTF. Written as DNA, the CDR3 is TGTGCCAGCAGCTTGGAGACAGGGAAAGACTATGGCTACACCTTC. The full variable domain, rest sourced from reference TRBV5-5 and TRBJ1-2, is DAGVTQSPTHLIKTRGQQVTLRCSPISGHKSVSWYQQVLGQGPQFIFQYYEKEERGRGNFPDRFSARQFPNYSSELNVNALLLGDSALYLCASSLETGKDYGYTFGSGTRLTVV.

This chain's CDR3 is CASSHPGGYTF. As DNA, the CDR3 is TGTGCCAGCAGTCATCCAGGGGGCTACACCTTC. This sequence joins TRBV6-5 and TRBJ1-2; D perhaps matches TRBD1 (5 bases). V was cut by 5 bases and J by 8 bases, with 9 bases left in between. The CDR3 covers 11 residues. Looked up from germline, CDR1 is MNHEY and CDR2 is SVGAGI.

The rearrangement links TRBV6-6 to TRBJ2-1; 13 bases map to TRBD2. In germline, CDR1 is MNHNY, CDR2 SVGAGI (reference sequence). The CDR3 contains 15 residues. Trimming cost V 5 bases and J 8 bases; bases outside gene matches: 6. CDR3 in amino acids: CASSGRGTSGDEQFF. The DNA of the CDR3 is TGTGCCAGCAGTGGAAGGGGGACTAGCGGGGATGAGCAGTTCTTC.